This TCR beta chain was found in a study of prognosis after radiotherapy for stage I lung cancer. CDR1 is MNHEY, CDR2 SVGEGT, per germline. The trim removed 11 bases at V and 1 base at J, leaving 10 bases unmatched. The CDR3 totals 15 residues. From genomic DNA, two-round multiplex PCR was used to amplify TCR beta CDR3. First-round PCR employed TRBV- and TRBJ-specific primers for each gene. TCRdb passed the multiplex PCR reads through MiXCR, listing each CDR3 protein once. The data show about 51,000 distinct CDR3 sequences, roughly 36% seen once. This clonotype was observed a few times. Antigen: not known. This likely reflects a read error, since a far larger clone is one base away. Broader study findings: Any tumor specificity that the expanded TCR clones may have had was not determined.

This sequence originates from a donor aged 50 or older with non-small cell lung cancer. The V call is TRBV6-2 or TRBV6-3, the J call TRBJ2-3; 9 nucleotides match TRBD2. This specimen consisted of PBMCs, obtained before or after stereotactic body radiation therapy (not recorded which). CDR3 sequence: CAGIWLAGRTDTQYF. The CDR3 DNA follows: TGTGCCGGCATCTGGCTAGCGGGGCGCACAGATACGCAGTATTTT.